This entry lists 23 T cell receptor beta chains sequenced from one sample in a study of cytomegalovirus exposure and HLA in healthy donors (TCRdb year 2017). Library generation was performed with the immunoSEQ multiplex PCR assay. The multiplex PCR relied on a mix of 60 forward primers for TCR Vbeta segments and 13 reverse primers for TCR Jbeta segments. TCRdb holds this immuneACCESS table with in-frame rearrangements only. Some clones are missing; in checked studies, unresolved V genes explain under half, and the rest has no known cause. Counted in this sample were around 100,000 clones; 60% to 85% of them appeared once. Together, the top ten hold approximately 5.3% of the sample. The sequenced material came from PBMCs. These receptor sequences come from a female donor in good health and CMV-seropositive.

The chain couples TRBV29-1 to TRBJ1-1; D might be TRBD1 (6 bases). The CDR3 is 13 residues long. V was pared by 7 bases and J by 4 bases, with 16 bases between. Germline-derived CDR1 and CDR2 are SQVTM and ANQGSEA. For the CDR3, the DNA is TGCAGCGGCGTACAGGGTACGACCACTGAAGCTTTCTTT. Protein product: CSGVQGTTTEAFF.

The rearrangement joins TRBV11-2 to TRBJ2-7; possibly TRBD1 for D (5 bases). Germline V gene data show CDR1 as SGHAT and CDR2 as FQNNGV. The V and J ends lost 7 bases and 5 bases respectively, with 21 bases between them. The CDR3 spans 15 residues. Written as DNA, the CDR3 is TGTGCCAGCACCCTGGATAGGGGATCGGCGGACGAGCAGTACTTC. Protein product: CASTLDRGSADEQYF.

The genes are TRBV12-2 and TRBJ1-3; the table gives TRBD1 as D, unverified against the DNA. TRBV12-2 is a documented pseudogene. This CDR3 is 15 amino acids long. The CDR3 sequence is CASRLGQGSGNTIYF. CDR3 coding DNA: TGTGCAAGTCGCTTAGGACAGGGGTCTGGAAACACCATATATTTT.

The chain links TRBV7-6 to TRBJ2-2; 9 positions agree with TRBD1. V lost 4 bases and J lost 6; bases outside the gene matches: 6. The CDR3 has 15 amino acids. Germline CDR1 and CDR2: SGHVS and FNYEAQ. This CDR3 is CASSSRQGGAGELFF. CDR3 DNA sequence: TGTGCCAGCAGCTCAAGACAGGGGGGTGCCGGGGAGCTGTTTTTT.

The gene calls are TRBV5-1 and TRBJ2-1; 8 nucleotides agree with TRBD2. The CDR3 runs 14 residues. CDR1 is SGHRS and CDR2 is YFSETQ in the germline V gene. J was trimmed by 12 bases and V by 3 bases; bases with no gene match: 11. The CDR3 protein is CASSSAQRGYGQFF. As DNA, the CDR3 is TGCGCCAGCAGCTCGGCCCAGCGGGGGTATGGGCAGTTCTTC.

This chain joins TRBV28 and TRBJ2-7, with D maybe TRBD2 (5 bases). The CDR3 runs 11 residues. Germline CDR1 and CDR2: MDHEN and SYDVKM. V lost 4 bases, J lost 7 bases, and 8 bases lay in between. CDR3 protein: CASSSPGEQYF. DNA of the CDR3: TGTGCCAGCAGTTCCCCGGGGGAGCAGTACTTC.

J is TRBJ1-3 and V is TRBV6-6, with TRBD1 matching 7 bases. This CDR3 spans 15 amino acids. With 5 bases clipped from V and 0 bases from J, the junction kept 4 bases outside the gene matches. Germline assignment: CDR1 MNHNY and CDR2 SVGAGI (reference sequence). In nucleotides, the CDR3 is TGTGCCAGCAGTCAAACAGGGGACTCTGGAAACACCATATATTTT. It yields the protein CASSQTGDSGNTIYF.

V usage is TRBV29-1 and J usage is TRBJ1-1; TRBD1 aligns across 7 bases. The V segment lost 7 bases and the J segment 1 base; nucleotides outside the gene matches: 9. Germline V gene sequence: CDR1 SQVTM, CDR2 ANQGSEA. The CDR3 length is 14 residues. The CDR3 DNA reads TGCAGCGGTAGACAGGGTTCTGGGAACACTGAAGCTTTCTTT. Translation: CSGRQGSGNTEAFF. Drawing the rest from reference TRBV29-1 and TRBJ1-1, the complete variable domain is SAVISQKPSRDICQRGTSLTIQCQVDSQVTMMFWYRQQPGQSLTLIATANQGSEATYESGFVIDKFPISRPNLTFSTLTVSNMSPEDSSIYLCSGRQGSGNTEAFFGQGTRLTVV.

This chain uses TRBV11-2 with TRBJ2-7, with TRBD2 matching over 7 bases. The V and J ends lost 6 bases and 0 bases, in that order; junction bases with no gene match: 11. Germline V gene data show CDR1 as SGHAT and CDR2 as FQNNGV. The CDR3 has 16 amino acids. CDR3 sequence (DNA): TGTGCCAGCAGACCCGGTGGGGGGGTGGGCTCCTACGAGCAGTACTTC. Translation: CASRPGGGVGSYEQYF.

J is TRBJ2-7 and V is TRBV6-1; perhaps TRBD1 as D (5 bases). V dropped 7 bases and J dropped 3 bases, with 16 bases sitting between them. This CDR3 contains 14 residues. The germline gives CDR1 MNHNS, CDR2 SASEGT. CDR3 protein: CASNARQGHYEQYF. CDR3 in DNA: TGTGCCAGCAATGCTCGGCAGGGCCACTACGAGCAGTACTTC.

The table lists this clone with a few counts. The chain joins TRBV7-3 to TRBJ1-2, with D possibly being TRBD1 (5 bases). CDR1 is SGHTA, CDR2 FQGTGA, per germline. V dropped 5 bases and J dropped 8 bases, with 15 bases sitting between them. The CDR3 covers 13 residues. CDR3 protein: CASSLQEGIGYTF. Written as DNA, the CDR3 is TGTGCCAGCAGCCTACAGGAGGGGATCGGCTACACCTTC.

In its sample, this clone was seen a few times. The chain joins TRBV6-1 to TRBJ2-7; TRBD1 matches 8 bases. V shed 8 bases and J 5 bases; nucleotides not matched to a gene: 14. Germline V gene lookup returns CDR1 MNHNS and CDR2 SASEGT. There are 15 residues in the CDR3. This CDR3 is CASSKGDRLIHEQYF. DNA of the CDR3: TGTGCCAGCTCCAAAGGGGACAGGCTTATTCACGAGCAGTACTTC.

This chain connects TRBV7-2 to TRBJ1-6; no clear D. Trimming removed 1 base at V and 7 bases at J, with 11 bases between. The CDR3 is 15 residues long. Looked up from germline, CDR1 is SGHTA and CDR2 is FQGNSA. The chain's CDR3 is CASSLGRVRNSPLHF. The CDR3, as DNA: TGTGCCAGCAGCTTAGGACGGGTGAGGAATTCACCCCTCCACTTT.

This chain links TRBV9 with TRBJ1-2; TRBD1 matches 9 bases. The CDR3 runs 17 residues. In germline, CDR1 is SGDLS, CDR2 YYNGEE. V dropped 4 bases and J dropped 1; count of bases not matched to a gene: 11. The CDR3 bases are TGTGCCAGCAGCCTCGGACAGGGGCGATTCGATAACTATGGCTACACCTTC. Its translation: CASSLGQGRFDNYGYTF.

This clone was seen only a few times. This chain joins TRBV30 and TRBJ1-2; possible D gene TRBD1, 6 bases. Germline V gene sequence: CDR1 GTSNPN, CDR2 SVGIG (reference sequence). The CDR3 has 11 amino acids. V was clipped by 1 base and J by 7 bases, with 7 bases between them. The CDR3 DNA follows: TGTGCCTGGAGTGGAGGGGGTGGCTACACCTTC. This codes for CAWSGGGGYTF.

The rearrangement links TRBV29-1 to TRBJ1-1, with 7 nucleotides matching TRBD1. The CDR3 has 12 residues. CDR1 is SQVTM, CDR2 ANQGSEA, per germline. The trim removed 7 bases at V and 1 base at J, leaving 3 bases unmatched. The CDR3 loop is CSGQGWNTEAFF. The CDR3 nucleotides read TGCAGCGGACAGGGATGGAACACTGAAGCTTTCTTT. Drawing the rest from reference TRBV29-1 and TRBJ1-1, the complete variable domain is SAVISQKPSRDICQRGTSLTIQCQVDSQVTMMFWYRQQPGQSLTLIATANQGSEATYESGFVIDKFPISRPNLTFSTLTVSNMSPEDSSIYLCSGQGWNTEAFFGQGTRLTVV.

This clone was observed a handful of times. The rearrangement joins TRBV9 to TRBJ2-2; 9 bases align to TRBD1. CDR1 is SGDLS and CDR2 is YYNGEE in the germline V gene. Trimming at V came to 3 bases and at J to 8 bases, leaving 14 bases not matched to a gene. This CDR3 comprises 17 residues. The CDR3 DNA reads as TGTGCCAGCAGCGAGCCCCTGGGACAGGGTCGAACAGGGGAGCTGTTTTTT. Translating gives CASSEPLGQGRTGELFF.

The rearrangement links TRBV14 to TRBJ2-1; no clear D. Trimming pared 6 bases from V and 0 bases from J, leaving 12 bases between. The CDR3 has 15 amino acids. The germline CDR1 and CDR2 sequences are SGHDN and FVKESK. CDR3 DNA: TGTGCCAGCAGAAGCGCCCTGAGCTCCTACAATGAGCAGTTCTTC. It translates to CASRSALSSYNEQFF.

The rearrangement links TRBV4-2 to TRBJ2-3; the D gene is possibly TRBD2 (5 bases). V was shortened by 2 bases and J by 3 bases, with 15 bases between the two germline ends. The CDR3 contains 16 residues. In germline, CDR1 is LGHNA, CDR2 YNFKEQ. CDR3 bases: TGTGCCAGCAGCCAAAGATTTACGGGATCAACAGATACGCAGTATTTT. Translation gives CASSQRFTGSTDTQYF.

The gene calls are TRBV7-4 and TRBJ2-7, with 8 nucleotides matching TRBD1. CDR3 size: 17 residues. CDR1 and CDR2 from the germline V gene are SGHVT and SQSDAQ. V was pared by 6 bases and J by 7 bases, with 20 bases of the junction left unmatched. This chain's CDR3 is CASRLGRSGGRRQEQYF. The CDR3 DNA is TGTGCCAGCAGACTAGGGAGGTCAGGGGGCCGCAGGCAGGAGCAGTACTTC.

The chain carries TRBV7-3 and TRBJ2-3; TRBD2 matches at 11 bases. Germline trimming cut 2 bases from V and 3 bases from J; bases unmatched to any gene: 4. The CDR3 consists of 16 residues. CDR1 is SGHTA, CDR2 FQGTGA, per germline. The CDR3 sequence: CASSLESSGGTDTQYF. CDR3 DNA: TGTGCCAGCAGCTTAGAGTCTAGCGGGGGGACAGATACGCAGTATTTT.

The CDR3 DNA sequence: TGTGCCAGCAGTTTATTGGGGGGGCCGGATACGCAGTATTTT. Protein sequence: CASSLLGGPDTQYF. The chain links TRBV27 to TRBJ2-3, with a tentative D call TRBD2 (7 bases). V was clipped by 1 base and J by 6 bases, with 11 bases between them. This CDR3 comprises 14 residues. Germline V gene data show CDR1 as MNHEY and CDR2 as SMNVEV (reference sequence).

In its sample, this clone was seen a few times. The J gene is TRBJ2-7, the V gene TRBV5-4; a weak D match, TRBD2 (6 bases). The CDR3 runs to 14 residues. The germline CDR1 and CDR2 sequences are SGHNT and YYREEE (reference sequence). Trimming pared 5 bases from V and 2 bases from J, leaving 14 bases between. The CDR3 loop reads CASSSGTLTYEQYF. The CDR3 nucleotides are TGTGCCAGCAGTTCCGGGACTCTCACCTACGAGCAGTACTTC.